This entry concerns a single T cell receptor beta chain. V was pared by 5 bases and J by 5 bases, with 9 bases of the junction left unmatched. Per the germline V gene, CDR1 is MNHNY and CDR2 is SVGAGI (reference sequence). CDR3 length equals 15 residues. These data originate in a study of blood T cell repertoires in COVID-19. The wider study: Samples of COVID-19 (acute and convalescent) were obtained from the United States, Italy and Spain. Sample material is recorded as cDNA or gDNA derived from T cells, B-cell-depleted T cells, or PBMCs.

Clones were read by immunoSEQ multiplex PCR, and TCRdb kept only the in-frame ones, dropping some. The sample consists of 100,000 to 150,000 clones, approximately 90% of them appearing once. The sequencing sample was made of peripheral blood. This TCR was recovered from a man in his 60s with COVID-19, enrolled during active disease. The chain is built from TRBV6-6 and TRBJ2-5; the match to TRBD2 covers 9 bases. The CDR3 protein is CASSMSGGFEETQYF. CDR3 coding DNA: TGTGCCAGCAGTATGAGCGGGGGGTTTGAGGAGACCCAGTACTTC.